Listed below are T cell receptor beta chains from one sample, sequenced in a study of cytomegalovirus exposure and HLA in healthy donors. The data were produced by immunoSEQ multiplex PCR, yet TCRdb's version contains in-frame clones alone and is incomplete. Here the sample spans roughly 190,000 clones, around four fifths being singletons. Sequenced sample: PBMCs. Receptor source: a man in his forties in good health and CMV-seropositive. Both conserved end residues are part of each CDR3. A D gene is named only where the DNA matches it firmly. Only some rows state a clone size, as once, few, many or a class for expanded clones.

size,D,V,J,CDR3,DNA
NA,TRBD1,TRBV19,TRBJ1-1,CATTYRGPNTEAFF,TGTGCCACCACCTACAGGGGGCCAAACACTGAAGCTTTCTTT
NA,NA,TRBV4-3,TRBJ1-5,CASSQDGETGQPQHF,TGCGCCAGCAGCCAAGATGGCGAGACAGGTCAGCCCCAGCATTTT
few,NA,TRBV5-4,TRBJ2-7,CASSLAAGYEQYF,TGTGCCAGCAGCTTGGCGGCGGGCTACGAGCAGTACTTC
once,NA,TRBV7-9,TRBJ2-7,CASSPGTHYEQYF,TGTGCCAGCAGCCCCGGGACACACTACGAGCAGTACTTC
NA,NA,TRBV7-2,TRBJ2-7,CASSLAGVSYEQYF,TGTGCCAGCAGCTTAGCGGGAGTCTCCTACGAGCAGTACTTC
NA,NA,TRBV19,TRBJ2-7,CATRSAGDEQYF,TGTGCCACTAGATCAGCAGGGGACGAGCAGTACTTC
NA,NA,TRBV14,TRBJ2-5,CASSQAQGLYQETQYF,TGTGCCAGCAGCCAAGCCCAGGGGTTGTACCAAGAGACCCAGTACTTC
NA,TRBD1,TRBV5-1,TRBJ1-3,CASSPWDRASGNTIYF,TGCGCCAGCAGCCCCTGGGACAGGGCCTCTGGAAACACCATATATTTT
NA,NA,TRBV11-2,TRBJ2-7,CASSLAGSLAYEQYF,TGTGCCAGCAGCTTAGCGGGAAGTTTAGCCTACGAGCAGTACTTC
NA,NA,TRBV5-4,TRBJ2-2,CASSRGSSTNDGELFF,TGTGCCAGCAGCCGGGGGAGCAGTACGAACGACGGGGAGCTGTTTTTT
NA,TRBD2,TRBV5-5,TRBJ2-2,CASSVPGLAVNTGELFF,TGTGCCAGCAGCGTACCGGGACTAGCGGTAAACACCGGGGAGCTGTTTTTT
once,NA,TRBV29-1,TRBJ2-5,CSVIGTRSYQETQYF,TGCAGCGTTATCGGGACTCGCTCGTACCAAGAGACCCAGTACTTC
NA,NA,TRBV7-2,TRBJ2-2,CASSPVGGELFF,TGTGCCAGCAGCCCGGTTGGCGGGGAGCTGTTTTTT
NA,NA,TRBV11-2,TRBJ2-3,CASSLARATDTQYF,TGTGCCAGCAGCTTAGCCAGGGCGACAGATACGCAGTATTTT
NA,TRBD1,TRBV4-3,TRBJ2-1,CASSQGQGGEQFF,TGCGCCAGCAGCCAAGGACAGGGCGGAGAGCAGTTCTTC
NA,TRBD1,TRBV2,TRBJ2-1,CASKVAGQGYEQFF,TGTGCCAGCAAAGTTGCCGGACAGGGCTATGAGCAGTTCTTC
NA,NA,TRBV5-1,TRBJ1-2,CASSLDRPQSYGYTF,TGCGCCAGCAGCTTGGACAGACCGCAATCCTATGGCTACACCTTC
NA,NA,TRBV10-3,TRBJ1-5,CAISESGGQPQHF,TGTGCCATCAGTGAGTCTGGCGGGCAGCCCCAGCATTTT
NA,NA,TRBV19,TRBJ1-5,CASSPGDSNQPQHF,TGTGCCAGTAGTCCCGGTGATAGCAATCAGCCCCAGCATTTT
NA,NA,TRBV7-7,TRBJ2-2,CASSLEADTGELFF,TGTGCCAGCAGCTTAGAGGCGGACACCGGGGAGCTGTTTTTT
NA,TRBD1,TRBV5-4,TRBJ2-7,CASSSDRQEYEQYF,TGTGCCAGCAGCTCGGACAGGCAGGAATACGAGCAGTACTTC
NA,NA,TRBV5-4,TRBJ2-5,CASSLPAGVGGQETQYF,TGTGCCAGCAGCTTGCCTGCGGGAGTAGGGGGACAAGAGACCCAGTACTTC
once,TRBD2,TRBV28,TRBJ2-2,CASITGTSVGELFF,TGTGCCAGCATAACTGGGACTAGTGTCGGGGAGCTGTTTTTT
NA,NA,TRBV19,TRBJ2-1,CASSSGVGEQFF,TGTGCCAGTAGCTCAGGGGTGGGTGAGCAGTTCTTC
NA,NA,TRBV7-2,TRBJ1-1,CASSLIRVNTEAFF,TGTGCCAGCAGCTTAATTCGTGTGAACACTGAAGCTTTCTTT
NA,TRBD2,TRBV27,TRBJ2-7,CASAELAGEQYF,TGTGCCAGCGCCGAACTAGCGGGGGAGCAGTACTTC
NA,TRBD1,TRBV5-5,TRBJ2-7,CASSSPQGAYEQYF,TGTGCCAGCAGCTCCCCACAGGGGGCCTACGAGCAGTACTTC
few,NA,TRBV27,TRBJ2-3,CASSPWGLTDTQYF,TGTGCCAGCAGTCCTTGGGGCCTCACAGATACGCAGTATTTT
NA,NA,TRBV10-3,TRBJ2-1,CAIRLGSSYNEQFF,TGTGCCATCCGACTAGGGAGCTCCTACAATGAGCAGTTCTTC
NA,NA,TRBV6-1,TRBJ1-4,CASRPQNNEKLFF,TGTGCCAGCAGACCACAGAATAATGAAAAACTGTTTTTT
NA,NA,TRBV30,TRBJ2-1,CAWSVRAAEQFF,TGTGCCTGGAGTGTACGAGCGGCAGAGCAGTTCTTC
NA,NA,TRBV2,TRBJ2-3,CASSEDLDTTTHTQYF,TGTGCCAGCAGTGAAGACCTGGACACAACCACCCATACGCAGTATTTT
NA,NA,TRBV30,TRBJ2-3,CAWSRSTDTQYF,TGTGCCTGGAGCAGGAGCACAGATACGCAGTATTTT
NA,NA,TRBV5-6,TRBJ1-3,CASSLGQRPGNTIYF,TGTGCCAGCAGCTTGGGACAGAGACCTGGAAACACCATATATTTT
NA,NA,TRBV2,TRBJ1-3,CASTYDSSGNTIYF,TGTGCGTCCACTTATGACAGCTCTGGAAACACCATATATTTT
few,TRBD1,TRBV5-1,TRBJ1-1,CASSSQGANTEAFF,TGCGCCAGCAGCTCACAGGGGGCCAACACTGAAGCTTTCTTT
NA,TRBD2,TRBV6-6,TRBJ2-5,CASSYSREGKTQYF,TGTGCCAGCAGTTACTCGAGGGAGGGGAAGACCCAGTACTTC
NA,TRBD1,TRBV7-9,TRBJ2-1,CASSPGTGVSYNEQFF,TGTGCCAGCAGCCCGGGGACAGGGGTCTCCTACAATGAGCAGTTCTTC
NA,NA,TRBV2,TRBJ2-2,CASSWDTGHGTGELFF,TGTGCCAGCAGTTGGGATACAGGACACGGGACCGGGGAGCTGTTTTTT
NA,TRBD1,TRBV29-1,TRBJ1-1,CSVDGDRGRYTEAFF,TGCAGCGTTGATGGGGACAGGGGGCGATACACTGAAGCTTTCTTT
NA,NA,TRBV6-5,TRBJ2-7,CASSPTGKRWEQYF,TGTGCCAGCAGTCCGACAGGTAAAAGGTGGGAGCAGTACTTC
once,NA,TRBV4-3,TRBJ1-2,CASSQEVGLGGNYGYTF,TGCGCCAGCAGCCAAGAGGTGGGTCTGGGAGGAAACTATGGCTACACCTTC
NA,TRBD1,TRBV9,TRBJ2-3,CASSADRGRFSDTQYF,TGTGCCAGCAGCGCCGACAGGGGGCGTTTCTCAGATACGCAGTATTTT
NA,TRBD2,TRBV29-1,TRBJ2-1,CSVEDPTSGREQFF,TGCAGCGTTGAAGATCCGACTAGCGGGAGGGAGCAGTTCTTC
few,NA,TRBV5-4,TRBJ1-1,CASSSTHTEAFF,TGTGCCAGCAGTTCTACCCACACTGAAGCTTTCTTT
few,TRBD1,TRBV6-5,TRBJ1-1,CASSRGQGAAFF,TGTGCCAGCAGTAGGGGACAGGGCGCAGCTTTCTTT
NA,NA,TRBV12-5,TRBJ1-5,CASGPNQPQHF,TGTGCTAGTGGCCCGAATCAGCCCCAGCATTTT
few,TRBD2,TRBV9,TRBJ2-2,CASSPLAGGMNTGELFF,TGTGCCAGCAGCCCTCTAGCGGGAGGGATGAACACCGGGGAGCTGTTTTTT
NA,NA,TRBV19,TRBJ1-5,CASSIAGAWQPQHF,TGTGCCAGTAGTATAGCTGGGGCCTGGCAGCCCCAGCATTTT
NA,TRBD1,TRBV5-1,TRBJ1-4,CASSSGQPGEKLFF,TGCGCCAGCAGCTCGGGACAGCCGGGGGAAAAACTGTTTTTT